This passage covers 8 T cell receptor beta chains from one sample sequenced in a study of CD8+CD57+ T cells in acquired aplastic anemia. The TCR beta profiling, which covered VDJ combination and CDR3 sequence, was carried out using genomic DNA as the template. TCRdb independently ran MiXCR on the reads; one entry per CDR3 protein. This sample has 98,000 or so distinct CDR3 sequences, with 51% found just once. The sequencing input was sorted CD4+, CD8+, or CD8+CD57+ T cells (not recorded which) from PBMCs. The origin of the receptors is a human donor in good health, serving as a control.

This clonotype was observed many times. This rearrangement joins TRBV19 to TRBJ2-1; D uncertain. The germline V gene has CDR1 LNHDA and CDR2 SQIVND (reference sequence). Trimming pared 5 bases from V and 3 bases from J, leaving 14 bases between. The CDR3 has 15 residues. For the CDR3, the DNA is TGTGCCAGTAGTGAGGACGGAAGCCTCTACAATGAGCAGTTCTTC. Protein product: CASSEDGSLYNEQFF.

This clonotype showed up just a few times. The CDR3 is CASGEDREAFF. CDR3 sequence (DNA): TGTGCCAGCGGTGAAGACCGTGAAGCTTTCTTT. The rearrangement joins TRBV27 to TRBJ1-1; D is ambiguous. CDR1 is MNHEY and CDR2 is SMNVEV in the germline V gene (reference sequence). Trimming took 8 bases from V and 7 from J, leaving 11 bases between them. The CDR3 runs to 11 residues.

This clonotype was detected a few times. The genes are TRBV19 and TRBJ1-1; 7 positions agree with TRBD1. J was trimmed by 6 bases and V by 6 bases; bases with no gene match: 4. Germline V gene data show CDR1 as LNHDA and CDR2 as SQIVND (reference sequence). The CDR3 is 12 residues long. The DNA of the CDR3 is TGTGCCAGTAGCACCACAGGGGCTGAAGCTTTCTTT. It yields the protein CASSTTGAEAFF.

The chain combines TRBV9 with TRBJ1-4; 11 nucleotides match TRBD1. The germline V gene encodes CDR1 SGDLS and CDR2 YYNGEE. V shed 3 bases, J shed 6 bases, and the junction held 4 bases outside the gene matches. There are 15 residues in the CDR3. The CDR3 protein is CASSEGQGVDEKLFF. The CDR3 bases are TGTGCCAGCAGCGAGGGACAGGGGGTAGATGAAAAACTGTTTTTT. The complete variable domain, with remaining parts taken from reference TRBV9 and TRBJ1-4, reads DSGVTQTPKHLITATGQRVTLRCSPRSGDLSVYWYQQSLDQGLQFLIQYYNGEERAKGNILERFSAQQFPDLHSELNLSSLELGDSALYFCASSEGQGVDEKLFFGSGTQLSVL.

This clonotype was observed many times. The rearrangement joins TRBV7-2 to TRBJ2-7, with 8 positions matching TRBD2. The CDR3 sequence is 15 residues long. Losses at the gene ends were 5 bases for V and 1 base for J; bases not matched to a gene: 7. CDR1 SGHTA and CDR2 FQGNSA come from the germline V gene. CDR3 amino acids: CASSQSGGPSYEQYF. The CDR3 DNA follows: TGTGCCAGCAGCCAGAGCGGGGGACCTTCCTACGAGCAGTACTTC.

The rearrangement links TRBV19 to TRBJ1-5; a weak D match, TRBD1 (5 bases). The germline V gene encodes CDR1 LNHDA and CDR2 SQIVND (reference sequence). V was pared by 8 bases and J by 9 bases, with 14 bases between. The CDR3 sequence is 12 residues long. The DNA for the CDR3 is TGTGCCAGTCGGGACGGCGCTCGGCCCCAGCATTTT. This codes for CASRDGARPQHF.

The chain has TRBV6-1 and TRBJ1-6; D ambiguous. V was cut by 6 bases and J by 9 bases, with 21 bases left in between. This CDR3 is 16 amino acids long. Germline V gene data show CDR1 as MNHNS and CDR2 as SASEGT. CDR3 protein: CASSTPGFRQGSPLHF. CDR3 nucleotide sequence: TGTGCCAGCAGCACGCCGGGTTTTCGTCAAGGTTCACCCCTCCACTTT.

CDR3 in amino acids: CASSAGLAGVGELFF. In DNA, the CDR3 is TGTGCCAGCAGCGCAGGACTAGCGGGCGTCGGGGAGCTGTTTTTT. The rearrangement links TRBV7-8 to TRBJ2-2, with 11 bases that match TRBD2. V lost 5 bases, J lost 7 bases, and 6 bases stayed unmatched. The CDR3 extends over 15 amino acids. The germline V gene has CDR1 SGHVS and CDR2 FQNEAQ. The full variable domain, in which reference TRBV7-8 and TRBJ2-2 provide the parts outside the CDR3, is GAGVSQSPRYKVAKRGQDVALRCDPISGHVSLFWYQQALGQGPEFLTYFQNEAQLDKSGLPSDRFFAERPEGSVSTLKIQRTQQEDSAVYLCASSAGLAGVGELFFGEGSRLTVL.